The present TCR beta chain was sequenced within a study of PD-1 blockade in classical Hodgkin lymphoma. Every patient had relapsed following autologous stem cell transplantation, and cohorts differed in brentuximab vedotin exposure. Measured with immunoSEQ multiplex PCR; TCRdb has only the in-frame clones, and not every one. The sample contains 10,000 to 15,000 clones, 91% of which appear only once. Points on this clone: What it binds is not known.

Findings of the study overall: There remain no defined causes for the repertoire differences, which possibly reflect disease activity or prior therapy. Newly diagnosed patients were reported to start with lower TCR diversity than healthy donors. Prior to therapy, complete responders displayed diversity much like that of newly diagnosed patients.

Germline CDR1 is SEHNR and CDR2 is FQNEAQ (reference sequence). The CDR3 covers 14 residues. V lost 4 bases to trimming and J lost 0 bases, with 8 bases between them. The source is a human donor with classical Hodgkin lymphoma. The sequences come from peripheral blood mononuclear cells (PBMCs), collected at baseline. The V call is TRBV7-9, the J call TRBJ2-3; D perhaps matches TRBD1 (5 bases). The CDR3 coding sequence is TGTGCCAGCAGCTCGGACACCAGCACAGATACGCAGTATTTT. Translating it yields CASSSDTSTDTQYF. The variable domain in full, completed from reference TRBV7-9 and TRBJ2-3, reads DTGVSQNPRHKITKRGQNVTFRCDPISEHNRLYWYRQTLGQGPEFLTYFQNEAQLEKSRLLSDRFSAERPKGSFSTLEIQRTEQGDSAMYLCASSSDTSTDTQYFGPGTRLTVL.